The 6 T cell receptor beta chains given below trace back to one sample, sequenced in a study of T cells in Graves' hyperthyroidism and ophthalmopathy. RNA transcripts gave rise to amplified TCR beta CDR3 regions. The HTBI primer set drove a first-round RT-PCR of the TCR CDR3. Using its own MiXCR run on the multiplex PCR reads, TCRdb lists one record per CDR3 protein. The top ten hold about 4% of the sample, which has approximately 400,000 distinct CDR3 sequences, approximately 19% seen once. What was sequenced was blood. The receptors were sampled from a woman younger than 35 with Graves' hyperthyroidism.

This clonotype occurred many times. V and J are TRBV28 and TRBJ2-7, with D perhaps given as TRBD1 or TRBD2 (6 bases each). The V end was cut by 6 bases, the J end by 2 bases, with 17 bases between. CDR3 length equals 15 residues. The V gene's germline CDR1 is MDHEN and CDR2 SYDVKM. The CDR3 DNA sequence: TGTGCCAGCAGCCACCGAAGGGGGGTCCCCTACGAGCAGTACTTC. Translating gives CASSHRRGVPYEQYF.

This clonotype was counted between two and nine times. This may come from a read error, since a much larger clone is one base off. The genes are TRBV11-1 and TRBJ1-1; D is perhaps TRBD1 (5 bases). CDR1 and CDR2 (germline): SGHAT, FQDESV (reference sequence). This CDR3 contains 14 residues. CDR3 sequence: CASSLDRRSTKAFF. The DNA for the CDR3 is TGTGCCAGCAGCTTAGACAGGAGGAGCACTAAAGCTTTCTTT.

This clonotype was seen repeatedly, ten times or more. CDR3 residues: CASRTEGYGNQPQHF. CDR3 nucleotides: TGTGCCAGCAGAACGGAGGGTTATGGGAATCAGCCCCAGCATTTT. This chain connects TRBV6-1 to TRBJ1-5, with unresolved D. Germline CDR1 and CDR2: MNHNS and SASEGT. V lost 6 bases to trimming and J lost 4 bases, with 16 bases between them. The CDR3 loop spans 15 amino acids.

This clonotype has only a few counts. The chain couples TRBV12-3 or TRBV12-4 to TRBJ1-1; 7 bases fit TRBD1. The CDR3 is made up of 14 amino acids. V lost 5 bases to trimming and J lost 4 bases; unmatched junction nucleotides: 7. The CDR3 sequence: CASSQTGSGTEAFF. The CDR3 DNA follows: TGTGCCAGCAGTCAGACAGGGTCGGGCACTGAAGCTTTCTTT.

This clonotype has just a few counts. This sequence joins TRBV3-1 and TRBJ2-5; D is unresolved. Germline-derived CDR1 and CDR2 are LGHDT and YNNKEL (reference sequence). The CDR3 is made up of 13 amino acids. V was clipped by 0 bases and J by 3 bases, with 5 bases between them. CDR3: CASSQDIEETQYF. In nucleotides, the CDR3 is TGTGCCAGCAGCCAAGATATTGAAGAGACCCAGTACTTC.

This clonotype has at least ten counts. The CDR3 is CSAGGLAYEQYF. For the CDR3, the DNA is TGCAGTGCCGGTGGACTAGCTTACGAGCAGTACTTC. V gene TRBV20-1 combines with J gene TRBJ2-7; the match to TRBD2 covers 8 bases. Germline CDR1 DFQATT, CDR2 SNEGSKA (reference sequence). This CDR3 is built from 12 residues. V trimming: 6 bases; J trimming: 4 bases; junction bases outside the gene matches: 5.